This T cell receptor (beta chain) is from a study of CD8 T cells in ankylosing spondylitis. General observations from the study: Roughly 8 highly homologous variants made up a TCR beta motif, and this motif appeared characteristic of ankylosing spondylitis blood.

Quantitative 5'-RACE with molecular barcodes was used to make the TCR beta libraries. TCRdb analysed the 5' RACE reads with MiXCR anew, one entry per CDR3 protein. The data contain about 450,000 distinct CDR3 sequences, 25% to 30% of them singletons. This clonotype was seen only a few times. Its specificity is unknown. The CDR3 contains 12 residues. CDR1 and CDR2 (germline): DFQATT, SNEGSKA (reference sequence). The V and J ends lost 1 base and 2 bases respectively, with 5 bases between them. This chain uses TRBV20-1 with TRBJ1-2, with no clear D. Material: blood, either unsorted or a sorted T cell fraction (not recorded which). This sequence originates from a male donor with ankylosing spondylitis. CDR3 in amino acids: CSARVGNYGYTF. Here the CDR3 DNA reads TGCAGTGCTAGAGTAGGAAACTATGGCTACACCTTC.